The rows below give T cell receptor beta chains drawn from one sample of a study of a mutant IDH1 vaccine in newly diagnosed glioma. The data were produced by immunoSEQ multiplex PCR, yet TCRdb's version contains in-frame clones alone and is incomplete. The sample consists of roughly 62,000 clones, about 89% of them appearing once. These receptors' antigens are unknown. Sequencing was performed on PBMCs, taken from a glioma patient whose treatment included an IDH1 peptide vaccine. The origin of the receptors is a man aged 40-55 years with glioma. Both conserved end residues are part of each CDR3. D genes are given only for firm matches. Only part of the rows carry a size: once, few, many, or a class if the clone is expanded.

>TRBV5-6|TRBJ1-2|.|.
TGTGCCAGCAGCTTGCTCTGGGCCATTAAGAACTATGGCTACACCTTC
CASSLLWAIKNYGYTF
>TRBV5-1|TRBJ2-3|.|TRBD2
TGCGCCAGCAGCACCGGGACTAGCGGGGATACGCAGTATTTT
CASSTGTSGDTQYF
>TRBV19|TRBJ1-2|.|.
TGTGCCAGTAGTATGGTGGATTTCGACTATGGCTACACCTTC
CASSMVDFDYGYTF
>TRBV7-2|TRBJ2-1|few|TRBD1
TGTGCCAGCAGCTTATTATCCGGGACAGTTTACAATGAGCAGTTCTTC
CASSLLSGTVYNEQFF
>TRBV27|TRBJ2-1|.|TRBD2
TGTGCCAGCAGTTTGGGACTAGCGGGTAACGAGCAGTTCTTC
CASSLGLAGNEQFF
>TRBV12-5|TRBJ2-1|few|TRBD2
TGTGCTAGTGGACCTGGGACTAGATCTTGGAATGAGCAGTTCTTC
CASGPGTRSWNEQFF
>TRBV6-1|TRBJ1-6|.|TRBD1
TGTGCCAGCAGTGAAGGAATGACAGGGGGAAGTTCACCCCTCCACTTT
CASSEGMTGGSSPLHF
>TRBV19|TRBJ2-3|.|.
TGTGCCAGTAAATGGGGCACGGGGGATACGCAGTATTTT
CASKWGTGDTQYF
>TRBV6-5|TRBJ1-4|.|.
TGTGCCAGCAGTTACCTGCAGGGAAGTGAAAAACTGTTTTTT
CASSYLQGSEKLFF
>TRBV27|TRBJ2-7|.|.
TGTGCCAGCAGTTTTAGGGGCCCCCAATACGAGCAGTACTTC
CASSFRGPQYEQYF
>TRBV27|TRBJ2-1|.|TRBD2
TGTGCCAGCAGTATGGGACTAGCGGGCTCCAATGAGCAGTTCTTC
CASSMGLAGSNEQFF
>TRBV28|TRBJ2-1|.|.
TGTGCCAGCAGTTATGGAGGTTTTCTCGGCGGCTATGAGCAGTTCTTC
CASSYGGFLGGYEQFF
>TRBV5-1|TRBJ1-2|once|.
TGCGCCAGCAGCTTCAGCGCTGGGGGCCAGCGCAGTCCTAACTATGGCTACACCTTC
CASSFSAGGQRSPNYGYTF
>TRBV6-5|TRBJ1-1|.|.
TGTGCCAGCATTCCCCCTGTCGGCAGGTTGACTGAAGCTTTCTTT
CASIPPVGRLTEAFF
>TRBV11-2|TRBJ1-1|.|.
TGTGCCAGCAGCTTAGTCAGGTTCACTGAAGCTTTCTTT
CASSLVRFTEAFF
>TRBV7-9|TRBJ2-7|.|TRBD1
TGTGCCAGCAGCGTTGACAGGGCCGGGGAGCAGTACTTC
CASSVDRAGEQYF
>TRBV7-9|TRBJ1-1|once|TRBD1
TGTGCCAGCAGCTTAGGTCAGGGGGCGGACACTGAAGCTTTCTTT
CASSLGQGADTEAFF
>TRBV6-5|TRBJ2-1|.|TRBD2
TGTGCCACTCACAGGGGACTAGCGGGATCCAATGAGCAGTTCTTC
CATHRGLAGSNEQFF
>TRBV5-1|TRBJ1-2|.|.
TGCGCCAGCAGCTTGGAGGGGTTCGACTATGGCTACACCTTC
CASSLEGFDYGYTF
>TRBV19|TRBJ2-1|.|TRBD2
TGTGCCAGTAGTGCTCGATCTAGCGGGAGTCCGGGGAATGAGCAGTTCTTC
CASSARSSGSPGNEQFF
>TRBV30|TRBJ2-3|.|.
TGTGCCTGGAGCGGGACATTCACAGATACGCAGTATTTT
CAWSGTFTDTQYF
>TRBV28|TRBJ1-1|.|.
TGTGCCAGCAGGGCCTATACAGGGTGGAACACTGAAGCTTTCTTT
CASRAYTGWNTEAFF
>TRBV2|TRBJ1-4|.|.
TGTGCCAGCACTGAGGGAACGGGCCCGGGGGAAAAACTGTTTTTT
CASTEGTGPGEKLFF
>TRBV19|TRBJ2-7|.|.
TGTGCCAGTAGTATAGGAGCGCTAGCTTACGAGCAGTACTTC
CASSIGALAYEQYF
>TRBV28|TRBJ2-7|.|TRBD2
TGTGCCAGCAAAACTAGCGGGAGAGTTGACGAGCAGTACTTC
CASKTSGRVDEQYF
>TRBV28|TRBJ2-5|.|TRBD1
TGTGCCAGCAGTTTGGGGACAGGGGGCCCCCAAGAGACCCAGTACTTC
CASSLGTGGPQETQYF
>TRBV6-5|TRBJ2-5|.|.
TGTGCCAGCAGCCGGACAGTAGGGGGGCAAGAGACCCAGTACTTC
CASSRTVGGQETQYF
>TRBV27|TRBJ2-1|.|.
TGTGCCAGCAGAAGTTTAAGAGACGCCCCCTACAATGAGCAGTTCTTC
CASRSLRDAPYNEQFF
>TRBV19|TRBJ1-2|.|.
TGTGCCAGTCGAAGAGGGGCCTGGGGCTACACCTTC
CASRRGAWGYTF
>TRBV28|TRBJ1-2|.|.
TGTGCCAGCAGTTTGAAGGGCCACCTCGGCTATGGCTACACCTTC
CASSLKGHLGYGYTF
>TRBV19|TRBJ1-3|once|.
TGTGCCAGTAGTACCGTCGTCAACACCATATATTTT
CASSTVVNTIYF
>TRBV18|TRBJ2-7|.|TRBD1
TGTGCCAGCTCACCGGGACAGGCGGAGGGCTACGAGCAGTACTTC
CASSPGQAEGYEQYF
>TRBV7-8|TRBJ2-1|few|TRBD2
TGTGCCAGCAGCTTCCAAGCGGGAAGCTCCTACAATGAGCAGTTCTTC
CASSFQAGSSYNEQFF
>TRBV7-9|TRBJ1-1|.|TRBD1
TGTGCCAGCAGCCTCGACAGGGCTGTAAGTAGTGAAGCTTTCTTT
CASSLDRAVSSEAFF
>TRBV10-3|TRBJ1-5|.|.
TGTGCCATCAGTGCCGGGACGGATAGCAATCAGCCCCAGCATTTT
CAISAGTDSNQPQHF
>TRBV19|TRBJ1-5|.|TRBD1
TGTGCCAGTAGTATATCCCCCCCAGGGGGCGGAAGCAATCAGCCCCAGCATTTT
CASSISPPGGGSNQPQHF
>TRBV27|TRBJ1-5|once|.
TGTGCCAGCAGTTCCCGGACAGCGAGCAATCAGCCCCAGCATTTT
CASSSRTASNQPQHF
>TRBV7-9|TRBJ2-3|.|TRBD1
TGTGCCAGCAGCAAATCCCGGGACAGGGTTTTGGGAACAGATACGCAGTATTTT
CASSKSRDRVLGTDTQYF